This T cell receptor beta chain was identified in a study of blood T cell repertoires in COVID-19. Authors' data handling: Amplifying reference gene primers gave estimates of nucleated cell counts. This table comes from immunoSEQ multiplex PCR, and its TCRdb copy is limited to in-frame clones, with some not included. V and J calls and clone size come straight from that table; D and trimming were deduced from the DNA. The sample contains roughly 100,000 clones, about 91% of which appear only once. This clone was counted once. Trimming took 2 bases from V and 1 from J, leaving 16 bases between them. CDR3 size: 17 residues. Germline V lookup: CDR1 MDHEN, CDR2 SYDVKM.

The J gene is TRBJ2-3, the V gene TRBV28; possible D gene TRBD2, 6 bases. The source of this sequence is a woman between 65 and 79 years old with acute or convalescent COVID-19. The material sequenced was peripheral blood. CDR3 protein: CASSLRLASARTDTQYF. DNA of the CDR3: TGTGCCAGCAGTTTAAGGTTAGCTAGCGCCCGCACAGATACGCAGTATTTT.